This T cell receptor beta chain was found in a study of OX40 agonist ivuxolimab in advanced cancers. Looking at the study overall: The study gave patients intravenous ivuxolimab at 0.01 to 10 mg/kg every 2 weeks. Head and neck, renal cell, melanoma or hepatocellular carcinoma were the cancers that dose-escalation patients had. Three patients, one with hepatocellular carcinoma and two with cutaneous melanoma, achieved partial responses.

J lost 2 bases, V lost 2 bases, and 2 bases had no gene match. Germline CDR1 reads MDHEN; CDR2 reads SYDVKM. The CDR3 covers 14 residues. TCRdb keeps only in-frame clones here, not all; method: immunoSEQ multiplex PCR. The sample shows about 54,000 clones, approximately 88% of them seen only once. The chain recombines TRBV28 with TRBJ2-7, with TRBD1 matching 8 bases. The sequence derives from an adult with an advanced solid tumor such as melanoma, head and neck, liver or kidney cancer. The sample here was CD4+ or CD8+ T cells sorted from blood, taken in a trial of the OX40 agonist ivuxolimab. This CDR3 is CASSLTGQAYEQYF. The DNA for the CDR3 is TGTGCCAGCAGTTTAACGGGACAGGCCTACGAGCAGTACTTC.